A selection of T cell receptor beta chains follows, all from one sample in a study of cytomegalovirus exposure and HLA in healthy donors. Clones were read by immunoSEQ multiplex PCR, and TCRdb kept only the in-frame ones, dropping some. The table records about 100,000 clones, more than 65% of them present only once. The sequencing sample was made of PBMCs. These receptors were collected from a woman aged 18-29 years in good health and CMV-seronegative. Each CDR3 is given with its conserved first and last residue. The D gene is left open where the match is weak. Where a row states a size, it is once, few, many or the class of an expanded clone; other rows omit it.

clone size: NA
J gene: TRBJ1-2
CDR3 length: 14
V gene: TRBV28
D gene: NA
CDR3 DNA: TGTGCCAGCAGTTTATGGTCACGGGACTATGGCTACACCTTC
CDR3 protein: CASSLWSRDYGYTF

clone size: NA
J gene: TRBJ2-5
CDR3 length: 13
V gene: TRBV28
D gene: TRBD1
CDR3 DNA: TGTGCCAGCAGGGGGGACAGGGGCGAGACCCAGTACTTC
CDR3 protein: CASRGDRGETQYF

clone size: NA
J gene: TRBJ1-1
CDR3 length: 15
V gene: TRBV5-1
D gene: TRBD1
CDR3 DNA: TGCGCCAGCAGCTTCCGGGACAGCCTGAACACTGAAGCTTTCTTT
CDR3 protein: CASSFRDSLNTEAFF

clone size: NA
J gene: TRBJ1-5
CDR3 length: 15
V gene: TRBV7-2
D gene: NA
CDR3 DNA: TGTGCCAGCAGCTTAGGATCGGAGAGGGCTCAGCCCCAGCATTTT
CDR3 protein: CASSLGSERAQPQHF

clone size: few
J gene: TRBJ1-2
CDR3 length: 13
V gene: TRBV5-6
D gene: NA
CDR3 DNA: TGTGCCAGCAGCTTCCAGGCTGATTATGGCTACACCTTC
CDR3 protein: CASSFQADYGYTF

clone size: NA
J gene: TRBJ1-3
CDR3 length: 13
V gene: TRBV7-2
D gene: NA
CDR3 DNA: TGTGCCAGCACCCCGACAGGTTCAAACACCATATATTTT
CDR3 protein: CASTPTGSNTIYF

clone size: NA
J gene: TRBJ1-5
CDR3 length: 13
V gene: TRBV30
D gene: NA
CDR3 DNA: TGTGCCTGGACGCTCGGGCAGGGTCAGCCCCAGCATTTT
CDR3 protein: CAWTLGQGQPQHF

clone size: NA
J gene: TRBJ2-1
CDR3 length: 16
V gene: TRBV5-1
D gene: TRBD1
CDR3 DNA: TGCGCCAGCAGCTTGGCCTCCGACAGGGTATTGAATGAGCAGTTCTTC
CDR3 protein: CASSLASDRVLNEQFF

clone size: NA
J gene: TRBJ1-2
CDR3 length: 14
V gene: TRBV4-3
D gene: TRBD1
CDR3 DNA: TGCGCCAGCAGCCCTCGGTGGGCAGGGGGAGACTACACCTTC
CDR3 protein: CASSPRWAGGDYTF

clone size: NA
J gene: TRBJ1-2
CDR3 length: 16
V gene: TRBV2
D gene: TRBD1
CDR3 DNA: TGTGCCAGCAGTCTTCAGGGGGCGCGAAGTAACTATGGCTACACCTTC
CDR3 protein: CASSLQGARSNYGYTF

clone size: NA
J gene: TRBJ2-7
CDR3 length: 15
V gene: TRBV6-1
D gene: TRBD2
CDR3 DNA: TGTGCCAGCAGCCCGGGACTAGCGGTCGGCTACGAGCAGTACTTC
CDR3 protein: CASSPGLAVGYEQYF

clone size: NA
J gene: TRBJ1-2
CDR3 length: 12
V gene: TRBV28
D gene: TRBD1
CDR3 DNA: TGTGCCACCAACAGGGGCGGGGATGGCTACACCTTC
CDR3 protein: CATNRGGDGYTF

clone size: NA
J gene: TRBJ2-7
CDR3 length: 16
V gene: TRBV27
D gene: NA
CDR3 DNA: TGTGCCAGCAGTTCGCCCCTAGCGTCTAGGACCTACGAGCAGTACTTC
CDR3 protein: CASSSPLASRTYEQYF

clone size: NA
J gene: TRBJ1-3
CDR3 length: 16
V gene: TRBV4-2
D gene: TRBD1
CDR3 DNA: TGTGCCAGCAGCCAAGGATTGGGACAGGGTGCCAACACCATATATTTT
CDR3 protein: CASSQGLGQGANTIYF

clone size: NA
J gene: TRBJ1-3
CDR3 length: 15
V gene: TRBV5-1
D gene: NA
CDR3 DNA: TGCGCCAGCAGCCGATCCCAGGGCTCTGGAAACACCATATATTTT
CDR3 protein: CASSRSQGSGNTIYF

clone size: NA
J gene: TRBJ1-1
CDR3 length: 14
V gene: TRBV5-1
D gene: NA
CDR3 DNA: TGCGCCAGCAGCTTGAGGGGGTCGGGCACTGAAGCTTTCTTT
CDR3 protein: CASSLRGSGTEAFF

clone size: NA
J gene: TRBJ1-6
CDR3 length: 15
V gene: TRBV6-6
D gene: NA
CDR3 DNA: TGTGCCAGCAGTTACGGAGGATCCTATAATTCACCCCTCCACTTT
CDR3 protein: CASSYGGSYNSPLHF

clone size: NA
J gene: TRBJ2-7
CDR3 length: 16
V gene: TRBV28
D gene: TRBD1
CDR3 DNA: TGTGCCAGCAGTTTGGTGGGACAGTCAAGCTCCTACGAGCAGTACTTC
CDR3 protein: CASSLVGQSSSYEQYF

clone size: NA
J gene: TRBJ2-7
CDR3 length: 12
V gene: TRBV7-8
D gene: NA
CDR3 DNA: TGTGCCAGCAGCTTACGCAGGGACGAGCAGTACTTC
CDR3 protein: CASSLRRDEQYF

clone size: NA
J gene: TRBJ2-5
CDR3 length: 10
V gene: TRBV7-9
D gene: NA
CDR3 DNA: TGTTCCAGCAGCCGGGAGACCCAGTACTTC
CDR3 protein: CSSSRETQYF

clone size: NA
J gene: TRBJ2-5
CDR3 length: 15
V gene: TRBV6-5
D gene: TRBD2
CDR3 DNA: TGTGCCAGCAGTTACTCCGGGGGGGCGGTGGAGACCCAGTACTTC
CDR3 protein: CASSYSGGAVETQYF

clone size: few
J gene: TRBJ1-5
CDR3 length: 15
V gene: TRBV4-1
D gene: NA
CDR3 DNA: TGCGCCAGCAGCCAAGTATTCTTCCGCAATCAGCCCCAGCATTTT
CDR3 protein: CASSQVFFRNQPQHF

clone size: NA
J gene: TRBJ1-1
CDR3 length: 14
V gene: TRBV18
D gene: TRBD1
CDR3 DNA: TGTGCCAGCTCACCGGACAGGGGGGGGACTGAAGCTTTCTTT
CDR3 protein: CASSPDRGGTEAFF

clone size: NA
J gene: TRBJ2-7
CDR3 length: 15
V gene: TRBV27
D gene: TRBD1
CDR3 DNA: TGTGCCAGCAGTTTGACAGGGGGCGCTTTCTACGAGCAGTACTTC
CDR3 protein: CASSLTGGAFYEQYF

clone size: NA
J gene: TRBJ2-1
CDR3 length: 16
V gene: TRBV5-1
D gene: NA
CDR3 DNA: TGCGCCAGCAGCTTTCTAGGGGGGGGAACCTACAATGAGCAGTTCTTC
CDR3 protein: CASSFLGGGTYNEQFF

clone size: NA
J gene: TRBJ1-1
CDR3 length: 13
V gene: TRBV11-2
D gene: NA
CDR3 DNA: TGTGCCAGCAGCTTAGGGAGGGCCACTGAAGCTTTCTTT
CDR3 protein: CASSLGRATEAFF

clone size: NA
J gene: TRBJ1-6
CDR3 length: 14
V gene: TRBV19
D gene: NA
CDR3 DNA: TGTGCCAGTAAGGCGACAGGCTATAATTCACCCCTCCACTTT
CDR3 protein: CASKATGYNSPLHF

clone size: NA
J gene: TRBJ2-5
CDR3 length: 12
V gene: TRBV7-2
D gene: NA
CDR3 DNA: TGTGCCAGCAACTCAGGGTGGGAGACCCAGTACTTC
CDR3 protein: CASNSGWETQYF

clone size: NA
J gene: TRBJ2-1
CDR3 length: 16
V gene: TRBV5-4
D gene: TRBD2
CDR3 DNA: TGTGCCAGCAGCTTGACTAGCGGGGGCTCCTACAATGAGCAGTTCTTC
CDR3 protein: CASSLTSGGSYNEQFF

clone size: NA
J gene: TRBJ1-4
CDR3 length: 15
V gene: TRBV4-1
D gene: TRBD1
CDR3 DNA: TGCGCCAGCAGCCAAAACACAGGGGATGCTGAAAAACTGTTTTTT
CDR3 protein: CASSQNTGDAEKLFF

clone size: NA
J gene: TRBJ2-7
CDR3 length: 12
V gene: TRBV7-7
D gene: TRBD1
CDR3 DNA: TGTGCCAGCCGGGACAGAGGCTACGAGCAGTACTTC
CDR3 protein: CASRDRGYEQYF

clone size: NA
J gene: TRBJ2-7
CDR3 length: 15
V gene: TRBV18
D gene: TRBD2
CDR3 DNA: TGTGCCAGCTCACTGCCTCTAGCGGGAGGGAGCGAGCAGTACTTC
CDR3 protein: CASSLPLAGGSEQYF

clone size: NA
J gene: TRBJ1-1
CDR3 length: 11
V gene: TRBV5-1
D gene: NA
CDR3 DNA: TGCGCCAGCAGCTCCTACACTGAAGCTTTCTTT
CDR3 protein: CASSSYTEAFF

clone size: once
J gene: TRBJ2-1
CDR3 length: 14
V gene: TRBV7-9
D gene: TRBD1
CDR3 DNA: TGTGCCAGCAGCCGAGGACAGGGCCGAACCGAGCAGTTCTTC
CDR3 protein: CASSRGQGRTEQFF

clone size: NA
J gene: TRBJ1-2
CDR3 length: 13
V gene: TRBV28
D gene: TRBD1
CDR3 DNA: TGTGCCAGCAGTGCCCCGACAGGGTGGGGCTACACCTTC
CDR3 protein: CASSAPTGWGYTF

clone size: NA
J gene: TRBJ2-7
CDR3 length: 14
V gene: TRBV2
D gene: NA
CDR3 DNA: TGTGCCAGCAGGGTGACCTGGAGTAACTACGAGCAGTACTTC
CDR3 protein: CASRVTWSNYEQYF

clone size: NA
J gene: TRBJ2-3
CDR3 length: 16
V gene: TRBV18
D gene: NA
CDR3 DNA: TGTGCCAGCTCACCGCCGCGTGGGAGTGGCACAGATACGCAGTATTTT
CDR3 protein: CASSPPRGSGTDTQYF

clone size: NA
J gene: TRBJ2-2
CDR3 length: 19
V gene: TRBV29-1
D gene: TRBD2
CDR3 DNA: TGCAGCGTTGAAGATCCTCCTAGCGGGACTAACTCGAACACCGGGGAGCTGTTTTTT
CDR3 protein: CSVEDPPSGTNSNTGELFF